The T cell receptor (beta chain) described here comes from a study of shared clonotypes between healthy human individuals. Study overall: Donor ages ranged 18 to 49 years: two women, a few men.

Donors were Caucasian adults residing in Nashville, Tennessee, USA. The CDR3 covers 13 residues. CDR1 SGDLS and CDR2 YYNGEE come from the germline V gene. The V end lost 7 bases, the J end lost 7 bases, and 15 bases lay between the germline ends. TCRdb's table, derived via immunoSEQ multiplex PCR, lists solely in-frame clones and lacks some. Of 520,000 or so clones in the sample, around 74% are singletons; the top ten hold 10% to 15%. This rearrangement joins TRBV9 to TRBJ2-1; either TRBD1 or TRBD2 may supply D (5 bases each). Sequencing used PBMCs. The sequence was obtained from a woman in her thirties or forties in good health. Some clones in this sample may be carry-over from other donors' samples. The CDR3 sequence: CASGMGTLNEQFF. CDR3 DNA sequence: TGTGCCAGCGGAATGGGGACGTTGAATGAGCAGTTCTTC.